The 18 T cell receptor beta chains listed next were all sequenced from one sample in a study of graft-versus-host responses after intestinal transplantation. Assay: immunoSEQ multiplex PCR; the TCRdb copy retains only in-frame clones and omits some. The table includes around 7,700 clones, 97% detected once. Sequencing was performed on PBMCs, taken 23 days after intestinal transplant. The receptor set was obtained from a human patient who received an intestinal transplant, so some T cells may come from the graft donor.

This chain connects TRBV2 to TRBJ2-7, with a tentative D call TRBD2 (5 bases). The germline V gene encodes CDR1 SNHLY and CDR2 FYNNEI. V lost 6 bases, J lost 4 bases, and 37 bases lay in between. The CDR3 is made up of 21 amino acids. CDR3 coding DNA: TGTGCCAGCAGCCCGCGGGTGAAGGGTAAGAGAAAGGTTAGTTCAAATTACGAGCAGTACTTC. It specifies CASSPRVKGKRKVSSNYEQYF. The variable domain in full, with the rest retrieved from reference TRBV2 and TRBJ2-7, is EPEVTQTPSHQVTQMGQEVILRCVPISNHLYFYWYRQILGQKVEFLVSFYNNEISEKSEIFDDQFSVERPDGSNFTLKIRSTKLEDSAMYFCASSPRVKGKRKVSSNYEQYFGPGTRLTVT.

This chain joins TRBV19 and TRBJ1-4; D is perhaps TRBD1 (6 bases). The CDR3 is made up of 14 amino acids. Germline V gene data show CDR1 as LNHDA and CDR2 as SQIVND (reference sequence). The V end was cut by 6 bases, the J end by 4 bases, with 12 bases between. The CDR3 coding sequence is TGTGCCAGTAGGCCGGGACAAGTTAATGAAAAACTGTTTTTT. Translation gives CASRPGQVNEKLFF.

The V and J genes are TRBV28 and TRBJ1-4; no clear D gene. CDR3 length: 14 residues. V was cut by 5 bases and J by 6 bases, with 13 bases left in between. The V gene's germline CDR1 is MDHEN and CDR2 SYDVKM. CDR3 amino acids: CASSPGGADEKLFF. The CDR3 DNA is TGTGCCAGCAGTCCTGGAGGTGCGGATGAAAAACTGTTTTTT.

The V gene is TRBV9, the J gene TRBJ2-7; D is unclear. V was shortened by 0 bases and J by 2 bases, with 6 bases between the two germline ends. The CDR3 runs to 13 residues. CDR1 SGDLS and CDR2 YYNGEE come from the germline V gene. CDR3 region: CASSVELAYEQYF. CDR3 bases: TGTGCCAGCAGCGTAGAACTCGCCTACGAGCAGTACTTC.

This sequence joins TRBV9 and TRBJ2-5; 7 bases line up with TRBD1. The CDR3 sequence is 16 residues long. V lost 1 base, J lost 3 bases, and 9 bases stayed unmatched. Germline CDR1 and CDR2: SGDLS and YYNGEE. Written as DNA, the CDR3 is TGTGCCAGCAGCGTATATCCCGGGACAGCGAAAGAGACCCAGTACTTC. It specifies CASSVYPGTAKETQYF.

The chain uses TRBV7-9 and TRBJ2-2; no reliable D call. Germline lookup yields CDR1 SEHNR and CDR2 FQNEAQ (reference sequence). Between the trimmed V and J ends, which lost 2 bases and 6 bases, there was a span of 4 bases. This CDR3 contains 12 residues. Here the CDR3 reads CASSLRAGELFF. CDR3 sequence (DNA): TGTGCCAGCAGCTTACGGGCCGGGGAGCTGTTTTTT.

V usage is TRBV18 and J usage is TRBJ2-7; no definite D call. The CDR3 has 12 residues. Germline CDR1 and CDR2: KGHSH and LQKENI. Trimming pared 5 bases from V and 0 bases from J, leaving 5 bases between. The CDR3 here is CASSSTSYEQYF. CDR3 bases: TGTGCCAGCTCATCCACCTCCTACGAGCAGTACTTC.

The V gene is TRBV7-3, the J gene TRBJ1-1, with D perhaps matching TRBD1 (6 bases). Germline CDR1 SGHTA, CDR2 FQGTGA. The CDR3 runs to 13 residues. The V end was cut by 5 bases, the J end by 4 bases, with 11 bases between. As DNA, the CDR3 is TGTGCCAGCAGCACCACAGGGTCCACTGAAGCTTTCTTT. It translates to CASSTTGSTEAFF.

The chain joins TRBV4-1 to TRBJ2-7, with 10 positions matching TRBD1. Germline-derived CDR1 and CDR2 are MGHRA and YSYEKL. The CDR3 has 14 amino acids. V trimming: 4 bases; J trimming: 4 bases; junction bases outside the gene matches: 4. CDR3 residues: CASSPGQGGYEQYF. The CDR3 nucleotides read TGCGCCAGCAGCCCCGGACAGGGGGGTTACGAGCAGTACTTC.

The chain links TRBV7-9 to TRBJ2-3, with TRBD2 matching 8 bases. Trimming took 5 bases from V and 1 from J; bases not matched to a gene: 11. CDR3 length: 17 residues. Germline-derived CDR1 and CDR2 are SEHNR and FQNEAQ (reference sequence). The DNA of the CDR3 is TGTGCCAGCAGCACACGCGGGGGGAGGGCCGGCACAGATACGCAGTATTTT. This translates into CASSTRGGRAGTDTQYF.

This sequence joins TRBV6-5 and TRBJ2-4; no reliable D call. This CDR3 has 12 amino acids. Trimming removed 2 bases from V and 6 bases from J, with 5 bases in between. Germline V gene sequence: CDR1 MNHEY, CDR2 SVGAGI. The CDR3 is CASSYPRNIQYF. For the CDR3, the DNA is TGTGCCAGCAGTTACCCGAGAAACATTCAGTACTTC.

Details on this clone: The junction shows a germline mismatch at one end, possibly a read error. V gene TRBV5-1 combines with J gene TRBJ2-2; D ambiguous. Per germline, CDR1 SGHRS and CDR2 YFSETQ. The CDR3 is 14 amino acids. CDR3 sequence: CASSFFSGGGELFF. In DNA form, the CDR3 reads TGTGCCAGCAGCTTCTTTTCAGGCGGCGGGGAGCTGTTTTTT. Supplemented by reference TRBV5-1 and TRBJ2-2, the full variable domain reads KAGVTQTPRYLIKTRGQQVTLSCSPISGHRSVSWYQQTPGQGLQFLFEYFSETQRNKGNFPGRFSGRQFSNSRSEMNVSTLELGDSALYLCASSFFSGGGELFFGEGSRLTVL.

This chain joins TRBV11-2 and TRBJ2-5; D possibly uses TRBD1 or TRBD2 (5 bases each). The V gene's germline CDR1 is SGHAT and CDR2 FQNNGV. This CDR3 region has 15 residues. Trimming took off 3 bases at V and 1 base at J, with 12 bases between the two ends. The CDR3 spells CASSFGARSQETQYF. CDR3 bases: TGTGCCAGCAGCTTCGGGGCTAGGTCCCAAGAGACCCAGTACTTC.

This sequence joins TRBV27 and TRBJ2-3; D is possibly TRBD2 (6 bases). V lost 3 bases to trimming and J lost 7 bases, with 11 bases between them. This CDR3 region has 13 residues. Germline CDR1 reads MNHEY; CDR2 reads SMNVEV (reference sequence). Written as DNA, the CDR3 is TGTGCCAGCAGTTTGGGGCGGGACCATACGCAGTATTTT. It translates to CASSLGRDHTQYF.

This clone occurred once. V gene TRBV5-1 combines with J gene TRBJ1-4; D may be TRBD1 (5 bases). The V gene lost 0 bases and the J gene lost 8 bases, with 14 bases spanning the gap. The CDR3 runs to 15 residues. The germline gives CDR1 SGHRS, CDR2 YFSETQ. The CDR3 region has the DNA TGCGCCAGCAGCTTGGAGGGATGGCGGGGGGAAAAACTGTTTTTT. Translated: CASSLEGWRGEKLFF.

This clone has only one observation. This CDR3 reads CASSLDRQTAYNSPLHF. In DNA, the CDR3 is TGTGCCAGCAGCTTGGACAGGCAGACTGCCTATAATTCACCCCTCCACTTT. The V call is TRBV5-6, the J call TRBJ1-6, with D perhaps matching TRBD1 (5 bases). Trimming cost V 0 bases and J 2 bases, with 12 bases left between them. The CDR3 runs 17 residues. Germline-derived CDR1 and CDR2 are SGHDT and YYEEEE.

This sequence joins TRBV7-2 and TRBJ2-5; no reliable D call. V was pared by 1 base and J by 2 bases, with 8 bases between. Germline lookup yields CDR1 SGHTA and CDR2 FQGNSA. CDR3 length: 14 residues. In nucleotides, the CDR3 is TGTGCCAGCAGCTTAGGAGTTCTACAAGAGACCCAGTACTTC. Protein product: CASSLGVLQETQYF.

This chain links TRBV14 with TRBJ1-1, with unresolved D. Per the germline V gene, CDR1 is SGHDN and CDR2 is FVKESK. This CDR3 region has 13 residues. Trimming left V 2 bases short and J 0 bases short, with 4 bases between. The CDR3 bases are TGTGCCAGCAGCCAACGGATGAACACTGAAGCTTTCTTT. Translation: CASSQRMNTEAFF.